The 18 T cell receptor beta chains below all came from one sample that was sequenced in a study of blood T cell repertoires in COVID-19. Only in-frame clones appear in the TCRdb table, and some are missing; sequencing was by immunoSEQ multiplex PCR. The profile shows over 110,000 clones, around 90% of them singletons. The sequenced sample consisted of peripheral blood. The source is a man between 65 and 85 years old with acute or convalescent COVID-19.

Concerning this clone itself: The same CDR3 also results from other DNA sequences found in this sample. The V gene is TRBV5-1, the J gene TRBJ1-2; a weak D match, TRBD1 (6 bases). This CDR3 has 13 residues. Germline values: CDR1 SGHRS, CDR2 YFSETQ. V dropped 0 bases and J dropped 3 bases, with 6 bases sitting between them. The CDR3 DNA sequence: TGCGCCAGCAGCTTGGCAGGGGACTATGGCTACACCTTC. Residues: CASSLAGDYGYTF.

V usage is TRBV4-1 and J usage is TRBJ2-1; 11 bases agree with TRBD2. The CDR3 consists of 16 residues. Germline V gene sequence: CDR1 MGHRA, CDR2 YSYEKL. J lost 8 bases, V lost 1 base, and 7 bases had no gene match. CDR3 DNA sequence: TGCGCCAGCAGCCAAGGAAGCCCGGGACTAGCGGATGAGCAGTTCTTC. Encoded protein: CASSQGSPGLADEQFF.

The chain couples TRBV28 to TRBJ1-2; TRBD1 matches at 7 bases. V gave up 5 bases and J gave up 6 bases; unmatched junction bases: 9. Germline V CDR1 and CDR2: MDHEN, SYDVKM. The CDR3 has 14 residues. CDR3 in DNA: TGTGCCAGCAGTACCCCCAGGGGGTCGGATGGCTACACCTTC. It is translated as CASSTPRGSDGYTF.

A word on this clone: The germline gene is not matched at one end of the junction; a read error may be the cause. The rearrangement joins TRBV3-1 (or the pseudogene TRBV3-2) to TRBJ1-2, with 10 nucleotides matching TRBD1. CDR1 LGHDT and CDR2 YNNKEL come from the germline V gene (reference sequence). The CDR3 totals 16 residues. The CDR3 nucleotides read TGTGCCAGCACCCAAGAGGGGACAGGGGCAATCAGAAGCTACACCTTC. Protein product: CASTQEGTGAIRSYTF.

The gene calls are TRBV11-2 and TRBJ1-1, with D possibly matching TRBD1 (6 bases). Per germline, CDR1 SGHAT and CDR2 FQNNGV. CDR3 length: 14 amino acids. With 5 bases removed from V and 0 bases from J, the gap between germline ends came to 10 bases. CDR3 sequence (DNA): TGTGCCAGCAGCCCAGGACAGATGAACACTGAAGCTTTCTTT. Translated: CASSPGQMNTEAFF.

J is TRBJ2-5 and V is TRBV19, with 10 bases matching TRBD2. Trimming removed 5 bases from V and 3 bases from J; junction bases left unmatched: 3. The CDR3 contains 14 residues. Germline V gene data show CDR1 as LNHDA and CDR2 as SQIVND (reference sequence). The CDR3 DNA is TGTGCCAGTAGTCACCTAGCGGGGGAAGAGACCCAGTACTTC. Protein product: CASSHLAGEETQYF.

This clone was observed a few times. The CDR3, as DNA: TGTGCCAGCAGCTTCGTTGGGGTGGGACAGGGCGAGACCCAGTACTTC. Its protein is CASSFVGVGQGETQYF. The V call is TRBV7-8, the J call TRBJ2-5, with 9 bases fitting TRBD1. The V gene's germline CDR1 is SGHVS and CDR2 FQNEAQ. This CDR3 is 16 amino acids long. The J segment lost 5 bases and the V segment lost 3 bases, leaving 10 bases of the junction unmatched.

The chain is built from TRBV11-2 and TRBJ2-3, with 9 bases identical to TRBD2. The CDR3 loop spans 15 amino acids. V lost 5 bases, J lost 4 bases, and 7 bases stayed unmatched. Germline CDR1 is SGHAT and CDR2 is FQNNGV. The CDR3 protein is CASSPSGRIADTQYF. DNA of the CDR3: TGTGCCAGCAGCCCCAGCGGGAGGATTGCAGATACGCAGTATTTT.

The chain carries TRBV5-5 and TRBJ1-2, with TRBD1 identical over 9 bases. V was clipped by 1 base and J by 3 bases; unmatched bases: 4. The germline V gene encodes CDR1 SGHKS and CDR2 YYEKEE (reference sequence). The CDR3 runs to 15 residues. CDR3 sequence reads: CASSLYRQGDYGYTF. The DNA of the CDR3 is TGTGCCAGCAGCTTGTATAGACAGGGGGACTATGGCTACACCTTC.

The chain is built from TRBV18 and TRBJ2-1, with 13 bases that match TRBD2. There are 15 residues in the CDR3. The germline gives CDR1 KGHSH, CDR2 LQKENI. The ends lost 3 bases at V and 6 bases at J; junction bases unmatched: 2. CDR3 in amino acids: CASSPGLAGVNEQFF. The CDR3 region has the DNA TGTGCCAGCTCACCCGGACTAGCGGGAGTCAATGAGCAGTTCTTC.

The chain has TRBV28 and TRBJ2-4; 10 nucleotides align to TRBD1. The CDR3 is made up of 16 amino acids. V was clipped by 5 bases and J by 6 bases; unmatched bases: 10. From germline, CDR1 is MDHEN and CDR2 SYDVKM. The CDR3 loop reads CASSPSTGGYGNIQYF. CDR3 in DNA: TGTGCCAGCAGTCCCTCGACAGGGGGCTACGGAAACATTCAGTACTTC.

The V call is TRBV5-1, the J call TRBJ2-3; TRBD2 matches 10 bases. The ends lost 6 bases at V and 2 bases at J; junction bases unmatched: 9. The CDR3 has 16 amino acids. CDR1 and CDR2 (germline): SGHRS, YFSETQ. The CDR3 DNA is TGCGCCAGCACCCCATCTAGCGGGGGTAACACAGATACGCAGTATTTT. Its protein product is CASTPSSGGNTDTQYF.

The table lists this clone with a count of one. The V gene is TRBV11-2, the J gene TRBJ2-5; 8 nucleotides align to TRBD2. CDR1 and CDR2 (germline): SGHAT, FQNNGV. V lost 0 bases, J lost 3 bases, and 6 bases stayed unmatched. The CDR3 is 16 amino acids. CDR3 bases: TGTGCCAGCAGCTTAGATTGGGCGGGGGGCGAAGAGACCCAGTACTTC. Amino acid sequence: CASSLDWAGGEETQYF.

The chain combines TRBV30 with TRBJ2-6, with D perhaps matching TRBD2 (6 bases). Per germline, CDR1 GTSNPN and CDR2 SVGIG (reference sequence). V was shortened by 3 bases and J by 2 bases, with 8 bases between the two germline ends. The CDR3 contains 14 residues. The CDR3 reads CAWRRGAGANVLTF. The CDR3 bases are TGTGCCTGGAGGCGCGGGGCTGGGGCCAACGTCCTGACTTTC.

V usage is TRBV7-3 and J usage is TRBJ2-2; maybe TRBD2 (6 bases). The CDR3 totals 17 residues. Trimming stripped 4 bases from V and 2 bases from J, with 17 bases between. In germline, CDR1 is SGHTA, CDR2 FQGTGA. CDR3 sequence: CASSYATRAANTGELFF. The CDR3 region has the DNA TGTGCCAGCAGCTACGCGACTAGAGCAGCTAACACCGGGGAGCTGTTTTTT.

V usage is TRBV14 and J usage is TRBJ2-6; 10 nucleotides agree with TRBD1. The CDR3 contains 20 residues. CDR1 and CDR2 (germline): SGHDN, FVKESK. The J segment lost 0 bases and the V segment lost 2 bases, leaving 10 bases of the junction unmatched. The CDR3 spells CASSQRLGQGGASGANVLTF. The CDR3 nucleotides read TGTGCCAGCAGCCAACGGCTCGGACAGGGGGGCGCCTCTGGGGCCAACGTCCTGACTTTC.

The chain recombines TRBV5-1 with TRBJ1-2, with 9 bases aligning to TRBD1. The CDR3 has 16 amino acids. Looked up from germline, CDR1 is SGHRS and CDR2 is YFSETQ. The J segment lost 3 bases and the V segment lost 4 bases, leaving 10 bases of the junction unmatched. Here the CDR3 reads CASSADPGQGDYGYTF. CDR3 sequence (DNA): TGCGCCAGCAGCGCGGACCCGGGACAGGGCGACTATGGCTACACCTTC.

The chain joins TRBV7-7 to TRBJ1-2; D not certain. Germline V gives CDR1 SSHAT, CDR2 FNYEAQ (reference sequence). This CDR3 has 18 residues. With 1 base removed from V and 4 bases from J, the gap between germline ends came to 22 bases. CDR3 region: CASSLDLQNRSASYGYTF. In DNA form, the CDR3 reads TGTGCCAGCAGCTTAGACCTCCAAAATCGGTCAGCGAGCTATGGCTACACCTTC.